This T cell receptor (beta chain) was found in a study of identical twins. The table lists this clonotype with many counts. Germline V lookup: CDR1 LGHDT, CDR2 YNNKEL (reference sequence). The length of the CDR3 is 15 residues. V shed 0 bases and J 5 bases; nucleotides not matched to a gene: 6. TCRdb analysed the 5' RACE reads with MiXCR anew, one entry per CDR3 protein. The data show approximately 590,000 distinct CDR3 sequences, just under 10% seen once. These records were also assigned to another study, of yellow fever vaccine responses in identical twins.

This chain connects TRBV3-1 to TRBJ2-7, with TRBD1 matching over 8 bases. The sequence was obtained from a woman between 18 and 29 years old in good health. Material for sequencing was PBMCs. The CDR3 loop reads CASSQERTGPHEQYF. CDR3 coding DNA: TGTGCCAGCAGCCAAGAAAGGACAGGGCCCCACGAGCAGTACTTC.